Listed below are T cell receptor beta chains from one sample, sequenced in a study of blood T cell repertoires in COVID-19. Using immunoSEQ multiplex PCR, the repertoire was profiled, and TCRdb retains in-frame clones only, with some absent. This sample has just over 95,000 clones; roughly four fifths occur once, and the top ten carry around 4%. Sequencing used peripheral blood. The origin of the receptors is a man aged 55 to 70 with acute or convalescent COVID-19. Both conserved end residues are part of each CDR3. A D gene is named only where the DNA matches it firmly. Expanded clones are given a class, and other clones once, few, many or no size at all.

few | TRBJ1-6 | TRBV10-3 | NA | TGTGCCATCAGTTTACAGGGTAGAAATTCACCCCTCCACTTT | CAISLQGRNSPLHF
NA | TRBJ2-2 | TRBV12-3/TRBV12-4 | TRBD1 | TGTGCCAGCAGTCGACAGGGGAACGGGGAGCTGTTTTTT | CASSRQGNGELFF
NA | TRBJ1-4 | TRBV18 | NA | TGTGCCAGCTCACCCTCGGGTAATGAAAAACTGTTTTTT | CASSPSGNEKLFF
once | TRBJ1-4 | TRBV5-4 | NA | TGTGCCAGCAGCTTTGAGGGGAGGATTGAAAAACTGTTTTTT | CASSFEGRIEKLFF
few | TRBJ2-7 | TRBV29-1 | TRBD1 | TGCAGCGTAGACAGGGGGCCCTACGAGCAGTACTTC | CSVDRGPYEQYF
NA | TRBJ2-1 | TRBV6-5 | NA | TGTGCCAGCAGTTACCGCGGGGCAGGCACCTACAATGAGCAGTTCTTC | CASSYRGAGTYNEQFF
NA | TRBJ1-2 | TRBV19 | NA | TGTGCCAGTAGTCTCCAGGGAGGCTATGGCTACACCTTC | CASSLQGGYGYTF
NA | TRBJ2-1 | TRBV14 | NA | TGTGCCAGCAGCCGAGGATACAATGAGCAGTTCTTC | CASSRGYNEQFF
NA | TRBJ2-3 | TRBV10-3 | TRBD2 | TGTGCCATCCTGGATAGCGGGGAGGCGACAGATACGCAGTATTTT | CAILDSGEATDTQYF
once | TRBJ2-5 | TRBV27 | NA | TGTGCCAGCAGTTTATCGATAGCGAAAGAGACCCAGTACTTC | CASSLSIAKETQYF
NA | TRBJ1-4 | TRBV7-9 | NA | TGTGCCAGCAGCTTAGGCGCGGGGGGCCATACTAATGAAAAACTGTTTTTT | CASSLGAGGHTNEKLFF
NA | TRBJ2-1 | TRBV7-2 | TRBD2 | TGTGCCAGCAGCTTAGGACTAGCGGCCTACAATGAGCAGTTCTTC | CASSLGLAAYNEQFF
NA | TRBJ2-1 | TRBV5-1 | NA | TGCGCCAGCAGCTTGACGCTAGCGACCAATGAGCAGTTCTTC | CASSLTLATNEQFF
NA | TRBJ1-2 | TRBV9 | NA | TGTGCCAGCAGCCCGACGACAGCCAGCAACTATGGCTACACCTTC | CASSPTTASNYGYTF
once | TRBJ2-5 | TRBV5-5 | NA | TGTGCCAGCAGCTTGGGTCTGGGGGCTGGAGAGACCCAGTACTTC | CASSLGLGAGETQYF
few | TRBJ2-5 | TRBV6-6 | NA | TGTGCCAGCAGTTATAAAGGGGGGGTAAAGACCCAGTACTTC | CASSYKGGVKTQYF
NA | TRBJ2-5 | TRBV5-1 | TRBD1 | TGCGCCAGCAGCAGGGGACAGGGCAGGTACCAAGAGACCCAGTACTTC | CASSRGQGRYQETQYF
NA | TRBJ2-5 | TRBV2 | TRBD2 | TGTGCCAGCAGTGAAAGCGGGGGGGCCGGAGTAGGAGAGACCCAGTACTTC | CASSESGGAGVGETQYF
many | TRBJ1-1 | TRBV11-3 | TRBD1 | TGTGCCAGCAACCTTGACCCGGGACAGATAACTGAAGCTTTCTTT | CASNLDPGQITEAFF
NA | TRBJ2-2 | TRBV7-2 | NA | TGTGCCAGCAGCTTATCGGTCACCGGGGAGCTGTTTTTT | CASSLSVTGELFF
NA | TRBJ1-5 | TRBV9 | NA | TGTGCCAGCAGCGTAGCAGGGGCCCTCAATCAGCCCCAGCATTTT | CASSVAGALNQPQHF
NA | TRBJ1-6 | TRBV5-4 | NA | TGTGCCAGCAGCTTGGACGGAGTGAGGAATTCACCCCTCCACTTT | CASSLDGVRNSPLHF
NA | TRBJ2-3 | TRBV4-1 | NA | TGCGCCAGCAGCCAAGCCGGGTCGGATACGCAGTATTTT | CASSQAGSDTQYF
NA | TRBJ1-2 | TRBV6-2/TRBV6-3 | NA | TGTGCCAGCAGTGCCCTACCCGGGAAGATTAGCTATGGCTACACCTTC | CASSALPGKISYGYTF
NA | TRBJ2-1 | TRBV9 | TRBD1 | TGTGCCAGCAGCGGGGAACAGGGGGCTTTCAACAATGAGCAGTTCTTC | CASSGEQGAFNNEQFF
NA | TRBJ2-3 | TRBV5-6 | NA | TGTGCCAGCAGCTTGAGTTCACAGCCTAGCACAGATACGCAGTATTTT | CASSLSSQPSTDTQYF
NA | TRBJ2-3 | TRBV5-1 | TRBD2 | TGCGCCAGCAGCGTCATAGCGGGAGTGGTAGATACGCAGTATTTT | CASSVIAGVVDTQYF
NA | TRBJ2-6 | TRBV12-5 | TRBD2 | TGTGCTAGTGGTTTGCTGGGACTAGCGGGTTCTGGGGCCAACGTCCTGACTTTC | CASGLLGLAGSGANVLTF
NA | TRBJ1-1 | TRBV15 | NA | TGTGCCACCAGCAGAGAAGACGCCGGGGGCACTGAAGCTTTCTTT | CATSREDAGGTEAFF
once | TRBJ2-3 | TRBV2 | TRBD2 | TGTGCCAGTCGCGGGACTAGCGGAGGAGATACGCAGTATTTT | CASRGTSGGDTQYF
NA | TRBJ2-3 | TRBV18 | NA | TGTGCCAGCTCAAAGACTAGAGACTACACAGATACGCAGTATTTT | CASSKTRDYTDTQYF
NA | TRBJ1-1 | TRBV2 | TRBD1 | TGTGCCAGCAACAGAGAGACAGGGGACACTGAAGCTTTCTTT | CASNRETGDTEAFF
NA | TRBJ1-3 | TRBV11-3 | NA | TGTGCCAGCAGACCTACAGGGCCCTCTGGAAACACCATATATTTT | CASRPTGPSGNTIYF
once | TRBJ2-5 | TRBV7-2 | NA | TGTGCCAGCAGCTTAGCCGGACTGGCGGGGCAGGGGGCCCAGTACTTC | CASSLAGLAGQGAQYF
many | TRBJ1-2 | TRBV5-1 | NA | TGCGCCAGCAGCAAAGACAGCGCTGGGGTCTACACCTTC | CASSKDSAGVYTF
NA | TRBJ1-1 | TRBV4-1 | TRBD1 | TGCGCCAGCAGCCAAGATTTGGGACAGGGGATTGAAGCTTTCTTT | CASSQDLGQGIEAFF
NA | TRBJ2-2 | TRBV10-3 | NA | TGTGCCATCAGTGAGTCGAGGCCAGCGGTACTTAACACCGGGGAGCTGTTTTTT | CAISESRPAVLNTGELFF
few | TRBJ1-5 | TRBV27 | NA | TGTGCCAGCAGTTTAAGGGGGACGGATAGCAATCAGCCCCAGCATTTT | CASSLRGTDSNQPQHF
NA | TRBJ1-5 | TRBV19 | TRBD1 | TGTGCCAGTAGTATAGCGGACAGGGCTTGGCAGCCCCAGCATTTT | CASSIADRAWQPQHF
few | TRBJ1-1 | TRBV2 | NA | TGTGCCAGCATGAGAGAGGGGAACACTGAAGCTTTCTTT | CASMREGNTEAFF
once | TRBJ2-3 | TRBV5-5 | NA | TGTGCCAGCAGCCGACAGGGACTGACTAGCACAGATACGCAGTATTTT | CASSRQGLTSTDTQYF
NA | TRBJ2-5 | TRBV18 | TRBD2 | TGTGCCAGCTCACAGGGACTAGCGGGCTCAGAGACCCAGTACTTC | CASSQGLAGSETQYF
NA | TRBJ2-6 | TRBV28 | NA | TGTGCCAGCATACCAGACTCTGGGGCCAACGTCCTGACTTTC | CASIPDSGANVLTF
NA | TRBJ2-5 | TRBV5-1 | NA | TGCGCCAGCAGCTCCACCGTCGGGGGAGAGACCCAGTACTTC | CASSSTVGGETQYF